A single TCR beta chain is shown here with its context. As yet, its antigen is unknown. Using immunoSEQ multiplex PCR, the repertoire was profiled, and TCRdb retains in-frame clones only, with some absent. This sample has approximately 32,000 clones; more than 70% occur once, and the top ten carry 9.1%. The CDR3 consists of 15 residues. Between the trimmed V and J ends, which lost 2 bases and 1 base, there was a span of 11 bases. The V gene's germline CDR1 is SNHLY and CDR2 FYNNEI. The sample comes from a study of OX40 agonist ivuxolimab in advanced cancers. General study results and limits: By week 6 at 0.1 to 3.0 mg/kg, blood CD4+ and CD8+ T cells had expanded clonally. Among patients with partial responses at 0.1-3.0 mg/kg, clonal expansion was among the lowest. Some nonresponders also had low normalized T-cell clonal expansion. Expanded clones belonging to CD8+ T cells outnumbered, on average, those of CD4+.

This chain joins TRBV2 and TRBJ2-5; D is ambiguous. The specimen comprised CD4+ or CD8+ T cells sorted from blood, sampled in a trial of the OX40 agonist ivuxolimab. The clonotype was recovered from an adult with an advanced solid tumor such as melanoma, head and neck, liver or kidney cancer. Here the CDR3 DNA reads TGTGCCAGCAGTGAATATCTGTTAGGCCAAGAGACCCAGTACTTC. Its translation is CASSEYLLGQETQYF.